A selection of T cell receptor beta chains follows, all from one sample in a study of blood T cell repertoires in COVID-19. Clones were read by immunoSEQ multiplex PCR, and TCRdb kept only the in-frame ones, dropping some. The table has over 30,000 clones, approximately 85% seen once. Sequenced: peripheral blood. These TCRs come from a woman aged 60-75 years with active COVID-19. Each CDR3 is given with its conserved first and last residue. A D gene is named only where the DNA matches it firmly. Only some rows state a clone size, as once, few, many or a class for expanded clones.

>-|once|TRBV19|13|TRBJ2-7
CASSMYPLDEQYF
TGTGCCAGTAGTATGTATCCCCTCGACGAGCAGTACTTC
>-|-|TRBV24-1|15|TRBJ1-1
CATSDLTGRNTEAFF
TGTGCCACCAGTGATTTGACAGGGAGGAACACTGAAGCTTTCTTT
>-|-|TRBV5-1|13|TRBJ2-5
CASGSGARETQYF
TGCGCCAGCGGCTCAGGGGCCCGAGAGACCCAGTACTTC
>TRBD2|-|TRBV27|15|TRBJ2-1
CASSLEGLAPRKEFF
TGTGCCAGCAGTTTGGAGGGACTAGCTCCCCGCAAGGAGTTCTTC
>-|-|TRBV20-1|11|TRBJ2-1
CSARWGREQFF
TGCAGTGCTAGATGGGGGCGTGAGCAGTTCTTC
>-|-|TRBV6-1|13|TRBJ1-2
CASSDRINYGYTF
TGTGCCAGCAGTGACAGGATTAACTATGGCTACACCTTC
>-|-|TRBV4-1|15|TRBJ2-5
CASSRERGADETQYF
TGCGCCAGCAGCCGAGAACGGGGGGCTGATGAGACCCAGTACTTC
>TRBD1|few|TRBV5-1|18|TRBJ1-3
CASSPLPGQGSLRNTIYF
TGCGCCAGCAGCCCACTCCCCGGACAGGGGAGTTTAAGAAACACCATATATTTT
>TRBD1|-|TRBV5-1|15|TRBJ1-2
CASADRATESYGYTF
TGCGCCAGCGCTGACAGGGCCACCGAATCCTATGGCTACACCTTC
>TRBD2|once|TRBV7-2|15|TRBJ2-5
CASSWLAGGPETQYF
TGTGCCAGCAGCTGGCTAGCGGGAGGGCCGGAGACCCAGTACTTC
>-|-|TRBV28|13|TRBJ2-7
CASSLGHDYEQYF
TGTGCCAGCAGTTTGGGACACGACTACGAGCAGTACTTC
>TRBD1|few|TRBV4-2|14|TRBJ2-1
CASSHPGTENEQFF
TGTGCCAGCAGCCACCCCGGGACAGAAAATGAGCAGTTCTTC
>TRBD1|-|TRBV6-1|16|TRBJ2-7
CASSGSWTGHSYEQYF
TGTGCCAGCAGTGGTTCATGGACAGGCCACTCCTACGAGCAGTACTTC
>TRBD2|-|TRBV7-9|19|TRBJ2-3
CASSQVALAGGRSTDTQYF
TGTGCCAGCAGCCAAGTGGCGTTAGCGGGGGGGCGGAGCACAGATACGCAGTATTTT
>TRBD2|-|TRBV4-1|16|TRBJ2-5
CASSQKAGGGQETQYF
TGCGCCAGCAGCCAAAAAGCGGGAGGGGGCCAAGAGACCCAGTACTTC
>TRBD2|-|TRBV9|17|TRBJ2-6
CASSPRGARSGANVLTF
TGTGCCAGCAGCCCGCGGGGGGCCCGCTCTGGGGCCAACGTCCTGACTTTC
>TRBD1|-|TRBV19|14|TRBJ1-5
CASTPGTGSQPQHF
TGTGCCAGTACCCCCGGGACAGGGTCCCAGCCCCAGCATTTT
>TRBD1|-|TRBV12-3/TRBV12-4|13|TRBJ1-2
CASSSQGNYGYTF
TGTGCCAGCAGCTCACAGGGGAACTATGGCTACACCTTC
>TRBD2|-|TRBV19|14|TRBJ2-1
CASSRLADYNEQFF
TGTGCCAGTAGTCGCCTAGCGGACTACAATGAGCAGTTCTTC
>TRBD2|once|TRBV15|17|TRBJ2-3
CATRGPGTSGGLNTQYF
TGTGCCACCAGAGGACCCGGGACTAGCGGGGGGTTAAATACGCAGTATTTT
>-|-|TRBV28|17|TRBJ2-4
CASSLARTLLAKNIQYF
TGTGCCAGCAGTTTAGCTCGAACGCTACTAGCCAAAAACATTCAGTACTTC
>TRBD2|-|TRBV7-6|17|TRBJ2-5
CASSFLNSPGLAETQYF
TGTGCCAGCAGCTTTCTGAACTCCCCGGGACTAGCAGAGACCCAGTACTTC
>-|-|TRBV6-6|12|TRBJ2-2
CASSRLAGELFF
TGTGCCAGCAGCCGATTAGCCGGGGAGCTGTTTTTT
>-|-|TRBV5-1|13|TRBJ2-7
CASSLKFGYEQYF
TGCGCCAGCAGCTTGAAGTTCGGCTACGAGCAGTACTTC
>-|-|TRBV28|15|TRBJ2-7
CASSLGGALPIEQYF
TGTGCCAGCAGTTTGGGGGGGGCCCTTCCTATCGAGCAGTACTTC
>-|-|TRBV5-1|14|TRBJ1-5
CASSPQGSNQPQHF
TGCGCCAGCAGCCCGCAGGGTAGCAATCAGCCCCAGCATTTT
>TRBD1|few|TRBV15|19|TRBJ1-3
CATSRERGQGSLSGNTIYF
TGTGCCACCAGCAGAGAGAGGGGACAGGGGAGCCTCTCTGGAAACACCATATATTTT
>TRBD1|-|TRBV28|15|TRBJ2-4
CASSQTQGLKNIQYF
TGTGCCAGCAGTCAAACACAGGGGCTGAAAAACATTCAGTACTTC
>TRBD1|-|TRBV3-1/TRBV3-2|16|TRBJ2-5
CASSQAGRGRGETQYF
TGTGCCAGCAGCCAAGCCGGCAGGGGGCGAGGGGAGACCCAGTACTTC
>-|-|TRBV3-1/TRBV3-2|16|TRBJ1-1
CASSQGAGSGGDEAFF
TGTGCCAGCAGCCAAGGGGCAGGGTCGGGCGGAGATGAAGCTTTCTTT
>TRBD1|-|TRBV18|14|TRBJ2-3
CASSPASGGDTQYF
TGTGCCAGCTCACCGGCCTCAGGGGGAGATACGCAGTATTTT
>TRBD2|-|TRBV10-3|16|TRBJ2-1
CAISVWGLETFNEQFF
TGTGCCATCAGTGTTTGGGGACTAGAGACGTTCAATGAGCAGTTCTTC
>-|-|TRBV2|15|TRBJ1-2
CASSERGGQRNGYTF
TGTGCCAGCAGTGAGCGAGGTGGACAACGAAATGGCTACACCTTC
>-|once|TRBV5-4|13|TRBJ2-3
CASSSQGTDTQYF
TGTGCCAGCAGCTCGCAGGGTACAGATACGCAGTATTTT
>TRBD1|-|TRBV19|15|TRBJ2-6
CASSRQGAGANVLTF
TGTGCCAGTAGTCGACAGGGGGCTGGGGCCAACGTCCTGACTTTC
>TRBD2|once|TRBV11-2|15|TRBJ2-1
CASSPDRAGGPRQFF
TGTGCCAGCAGCCCAGACCGGGCGGGAGGGCCTAGGCAGTTCTTC
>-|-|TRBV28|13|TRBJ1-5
CASKLRVGQPQHF
TGTGCCAGCAAATTGAGGGTCGGTCAGCCCCAGCATTTT
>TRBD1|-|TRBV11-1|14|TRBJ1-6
CASSRTGNNSPLHF
TGTGCCAGCAGCCGGACAGGCAATAATTCACCCCTCCACTTT
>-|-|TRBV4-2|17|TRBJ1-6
CASSQGPTGTRNSPLHF
TGTGCCAGCAGCCAAGGACCAACCGGGACACGGAATTCACCCCTCCACTTT
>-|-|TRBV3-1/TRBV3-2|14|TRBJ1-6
CASSSDRNPSPLHF
TGTGCCAGCAGCTCAGACAGGAATCCTTCACCCCTCCACTTT
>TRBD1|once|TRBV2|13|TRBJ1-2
CASRGQALYGYTF
TGTGCCAGCCGGGGACAGGCCCTCTATGGCTACACCTTC
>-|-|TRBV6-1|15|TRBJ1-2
CASSEALQGTYGYTF
TGTGCCAGCAGTGAAGCGCTTCAGGGGACCTATGGCTACACCTTC
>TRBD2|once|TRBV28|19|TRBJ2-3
CASSSIPGLATKVTDTQYF
TGTGCCAGCAGTTCTATACCCGGACTAGCGACTAAGGTCACAGATACGCAGTATTTT
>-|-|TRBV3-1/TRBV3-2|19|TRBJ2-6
CASSPSNLRGAYGANVLTF
TGTGCCAGCAGCCCCTCCAATCTTCGGGGGGCCTATGGGGCCAACGTCCTGACTTTC
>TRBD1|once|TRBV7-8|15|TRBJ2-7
CASSLASTGSYEQYF
TGTGCCAGCAGCTTAGCGTCGACAGGGTCATACGAGCAGTACTTC
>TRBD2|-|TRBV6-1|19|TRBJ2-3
CASSVRDTGLAGGLDTQYF
TGTGCCAGCAGTGTCCGGGACACCGGACTAGCGGGAGGTCTAGATACGCAGTATTTT
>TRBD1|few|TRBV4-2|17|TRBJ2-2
CASSQPGTGGNTGELFF
TGTGCCAGCAGCCAACCCGGGACAGGCGGGAACACCGGGGAGCTGTTTTTT
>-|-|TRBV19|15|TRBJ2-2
CASTKQGGAPGELFF
TGTGCCAGTACCAAGCAAGGGGGGGCGCCCGGGGAGCTGTTTTTT
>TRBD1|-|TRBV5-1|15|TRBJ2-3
CASSFGTGYTDTQYF
TGCGCCAGCAGCTTCGGGACAGGGTACACAGATACGCAGTATTTT
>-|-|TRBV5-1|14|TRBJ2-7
CASSPSSSFYEQYF
TGCGCCAGCAGCCCTTCCTCCTCCTTCTACGAGCAGTACTTC
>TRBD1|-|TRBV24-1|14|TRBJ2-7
CATSEGGQGLKQYF
TGTGCCACCAGTGAAGGAGGACAGGGTCTGAAGCAGTACTTC
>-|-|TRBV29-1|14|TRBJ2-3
CSMTTGQVGGTQYF
TGCAGCATGACGACTGGGCAGGTGGGGGGTACGCAGTATTTT
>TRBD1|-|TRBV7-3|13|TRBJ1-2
CASSSQGKEGYTF
TGTGCCAGCAGCTCACAGGGGAAGGAGGGCTACACCTTC
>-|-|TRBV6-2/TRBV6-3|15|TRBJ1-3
CASSSGQISGNTIYF
TGTGCCAGCAGCTCCGGACAGATCTCTGGAAACACCATATATTTT
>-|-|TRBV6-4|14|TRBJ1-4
CARDRALTGQRLFF
TGTGCCAGGGACCGAGCCCTTACAGGTCAACGACTGTTTTTT
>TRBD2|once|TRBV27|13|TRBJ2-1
CASSLGASGEQFF
TGTGCCAGCAGTTTAGGGGCTAGCGGTGAGCAGTTCTTC
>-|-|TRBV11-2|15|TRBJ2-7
CASSLVGRDSYEQYF
TGTGCCAGCAGCTTAGTGGGCAGGGACTCCTACGAGCAGTACTTC
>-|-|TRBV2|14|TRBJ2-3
CASSEASRVDTQYF
TGTGCCAGCAGTGAAGCCTCGCGGGTAGATACGCAGTATTTT
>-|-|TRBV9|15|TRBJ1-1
CASSAITGMGTEAFF
TGTGCCAGCAGCGCCATTACAGGGATGGGAACTGAAGCTTTCTTT